This paragraph covers one T cell receptor beta chain sequence. This specimen comes from a study of CD8+CD57+ T cells in acquired aplastic anemia. In patients chosen for sequencing, flow cytometry had shown CD8+CD57+ cell expansion. Profiling that covered TCR beta VDJ and CDR3 relied on genomic DNA as its template. TCRdb reanalysed the reads using MiXCR and keeps one entry per CDR3 protein. The sample yields a few hundred thousand distinct CDR3 sequences, around a third seen once. The V end lost 4 bases, the J end lost 2 bases, and 14 bases lay between the germline ends. CDR1 and CDR2 (germline): SEHNR, FQNEAQ (reference sequence). The CDR3 loop spans 15 amino acids.

V is TRBV7-9 and J is TRBJ1-1; D gene uncertain. This receptor was identified in a human donor with aplastic anemia. The sample comprised sorted CD4+, CD8+, or CD8+CD57+ T cells (not recorded which) from PBMCs. The CDR3 DNA sequence: TGTGCCAGCAGCTCCTTCGTCACAGCTAACACTGAAGCTTTCTTT. Translating gives CASSSFVTANTEAFF.